These 20 T cell receptor beta chains were sequenced from one sample in a study of breast tumors, draining lymph nodes, adjacent tissues. The lymph nodes were axillary draining lymph nodes from breast cancer patients. Using its own MiXCR run on the multiplex PCR reads, TCRdb lists one record per CDR3 protein. The table lists over 200,000 distinct CDR3 sequences, approximately 30% of them singletons. The sequenced material came from axillary lymph node tissue. These receptors all come from a female donor with breast cancer. Some clones in this sample may be carry-over from other donors' samples.

This clonotype was counted many times. The V gene is TRBV20-1, the J gene TRBJ2-3, with TRBD2 matching 15 bases. Trimming cost V 5 bases and J 2 bases; bases outside gene matches: 5. CDR1 and CDR2 (germline): DFQATT, SNEGSKA (reference sequence). There are 16 residues in the CDR3. As DNA, the CDR3 is TGCAGTGCTGGAGGGACTAGCGGGAGGTACACAGATACGCAGTATTTT. It specifies CSAGGTSGRYTDTQYF.

This clonotype was counted ten times or more. V gene TRBV5-4 combines with J gene TRBJ2-1, with 7 bases fitting TRBD2. The J segment lost 4 bases and the V segment lost 2 bases, leaving 12 bases of the junction unmatched. In germline, CDR1 is SGHNT, CDR2 YYREEE (reference sequence). CDR3 length equals 17 residues. In DNA, the CDR3 is TGTGCCAGCAGCTTTAAGGCGGGAGTGGGGGTTTACAATGAGCAGTTCTTC. Its translation: CASSFKAGVGVYNEQFF.

The chain combines TRBV2 with TRBJ2-7, with D hard to call. The J call may be mistaken, given a closer DNA end match to TRBJ2-1. The germline V gene has CDR1 SNHLY and CDR2 FYNNEI. The CDR3 is made up of 14 amino acids. CDR3 in amino acids: CASRSSSVNYEQFF. CDR3 DNA sequence: TGTGCCAGCAGGAGTAGCTCTGTGAACTACGAGCAGTTCTTC.

This clonotype is a singleton in its sample. The chain joins TRBV9 to TRBJ1-2, with a tentative D call TRBD1 (5 bases). Trimming took 1 base from V and 8 from J, leaving 9 bases between them. The CDR3 spans 12 residues. Per the germline V gene, CDR1 is SGDLS and CDR2 is YYNGEE. CDR3 sequence: CASSVNRHGYTF. In nucleotides, the CDR3 is TGTGCCAGCAGCGTAAACAGGCACGGCTACACCTTC.

This clonotype was found many times. This sequence joins TRBV5-1 and TRBJ1-5, with no clear D. Trimming cost V 0 bases and J 6 bases, with 7 bases left between them. Looked up from germline, CDR1 is SGHRS and CDR2 is YFSETQ. This CDR3 region has 13 residues. In DNA, the CDR3 is TGCGCCAGCAGCTTGGCAGTTGGTCAGCCCCAGCATTTT. Its translation is CASSLAVGQPQHF.

Comment on this clonotype: With a much larger clone just one base away, this may be a read error. The CDR3 DNA reads TGCAGTGCATCAAAAGCCGGGACCGCCTCTGGCGAGCAGTACTTC. Its protein product is CSASKAGTASGEQYF. The chain combines TRBV20-1 with TRBJ2-7; TRBD1 or TRBD2 may be the D gene (5 bases each). The CDR3 length is 15 residues. The V gene lost 6 bases and the J gene lost 6 bases, with 24 bases spanning the gap. Germline V gene data show CDR1 as DFQATT and CDR2 as SNEGSKA (reference sequence).

This clonotype has only one observation. The J gene is TRBJ2-5, the V gene TRBV7-6; unclear D gene. V shed 5 bases and J shed 5 bases, with 9 bases lying between them. The germline V gene encodes CDR1 SGHVS and CDR2 FNYEAQ. This CDR3 is built from 12 residues. CDR3 coding DNA: TGTGCCAGCAGCCGGGTTGATGAGACCCAGTACTTC. It is translated as CASSRVDETQYF.

This clonotype was picked up many times. V gene TRBV24-1 combines with J gene TRBJ2-7; TRBD1 matches at 7 bases. Germline lookup yields CDR1 KGHDR and CDR2 SFDVKD. There are 15 residues in the CDR3. The trim removed 4 bases at V and 3 bases at J, leaving 8 bases unmatched. CDR3 sequence (DNA): TGTGCCACCAGTGAAGGGACAGCACCACGCTACGAGCAGTACTTC. Protein product: CATSEGTAPRYEQYF.

The V gene is TRBV28, the J gene TRBJ1-2, with TRBD1 matching over 9 bases. CDR3 length equals 13 residues. Germline CDR1 and CDR2: MDHEN and SYDVKM. Trimming removed 4 bases from V and 8 bases from J; junction bases left unmatched: 5. The CDR3 here is CASSSDRGRGYTF. The DNA for the CDR3 is TGTGCCAGCAGTTCGGACAGGGGTCGCGGCTACACCTTC.

This clonotype was observed many times. The chain is built from TRBV7-3 and TRBJ2-2; D might be TRBD2 (6 bases). CDR1 SGHTA and CDR2 FQGTGA come from the germline V gene. Trimming shortened V by 5 bases and J by 2 bases, and 12 bases separated the two germline ends. This CDR3 has 15 residues. The CDR3 region has the DNA TGTGCCAGCAGCCCTGGCGGGGCAAACACCGGGGAGCTGTTTTTT. Its translation: CASSPGGANTGELFF.

This clonotype was picked up many times. The chain is built from TRBV6-6 and TRBJ2-7, with D unresolved. CDR3 size: 11 residues. Germline V lookup: CDR1 MNHNY, CDR2 SVGAGI (reference sequence). The ends were cut back, 6 bases at V and 3 bases at J, with 6 bases in the middle. The CDR3 spells CASSPVYEQYF. CDR3 bases: TGTGCCAGCAGCCCAGTCTACGAGCAGTACTTC.

This clonotype showed up just a few times. A much larger clone lies one base from this, so it may be a read error. The chain employs TRBV20-1 and TRBJ2-1; 11 positions agree with TRBD2. Losses at the gene ends were 5 bases for V and 9 bases for J; bases not matched to a gene: 9. The CDR3 is made up of 14 amino acids. Germline loops: CDR1 DFQATT, CDR2 SNEGSKA (reference sequence). The CDR3 nucleotides read TGCAGTGCTTATAGAACTAGCGGGAGAGCTGAGCAGTTCTTC. It specifies CSAYRTSGRAEQFF.

This clonotype was observed many times. One end of the junction does not line up with germline, which may come from a read error. The rearrangement uses TRBV19 and TRBJ2-5, with 13 bases that match TRBD2. This CDR3 is built from 17 residues. CDR1 is LNHDA and CDR2 is SQIVND in the germline V gene (reference sequence). The CDR3 sequence is CASSRGLAGEGAETQSF. CDR3 bases: TGTGCCAGTAGTAGAGGACTAGCGGGAGAGGGCGCAGAGACCCAGTCCTTC.

This clonotype was picked up many times. The chain uses TRBV5-6 and TRBJ1-5; TRBD1 matches at 8 bases. V shed 4 bases and J 4 bases; nucleotides not matched to a gene: 7. The CDR3 sequence is 15 residues long. CDR1 and CDR2 from the germline V gene are SGHDT and YYEEEE. The chain's CDR3 is CASSAARGRNQPQHF. The DNA of the CDR3 is TGTGCCAGCAGCGCCGCCAGGGGGCGGAATCAGCCCCAGCATTTT.

This clonotype was counted a single time. The chain is built from TRBV2 and TRBJ1-6; the D is unclear. CDR1 SNHLY and CDR2 FYNNEI come from the germline V gene. The CDR3 runs to 13 residues. CDR3 amino acids: CASPGQWNSPLHF. In nucleotides, the CDR3 is TGTGCTAGCCCCGGGCAGTGGAATTCACCCCTCCACTTT. Full variable domain (rest looked up from reference TRBV2 and TRBJ1-6): EPEVTQTPSHQVTQMGQEVILRCVPISNHLYFYWYRQILGQKVEFLVSFYNNEISEKSEIFDDQFSVERPDGSNFTLKIRSTKLEDSAMYFCASPGQWNSPLHFGNGTRLTVT.

As regards this clonotype: One end of the junction fails to match germline, which may point to a read error. This chain uses TRBV5-4 with TRBJ2-5, with 9 bases identical to TRBD2. The CDR3 spans 14 residues. The germline CDR1 and CDR2 sequences are SGHNT and YYREEE (reference sequence). The CDR3 reads CASSLKAGGETQHF. Here the CDR3 DNA reads TGTGCCAGCAGCTTGAAGGCGGGAGGGGAGACCCAGCACTTC. The entire variable domain, with the rest obtained from reference TRBV5-4 and TRBJ2-5, is as follows: ETGVTQSPTHLIKTRGQQVTLRCSSQSGHNTVSWYQQALGQGPQFIFQYYREEENGRGNFPPRFSGLQFPNYSSELNVNALELDDSALYLCASSLKAGGETQHFGPGTRLLVL.

This clonotype was seen a few times. V usage is TRBV6-6 and J usage is TRBJ1-1; 8 nucleotides line up with TRBD1. J lost 10 bases, V lost 4 bases, and 5 bases had no gene match. The CDR3 covers 12 residues. Germline values: CDR1 MNHNY, CDR2 SVGAGI (reference sequence). This CDR3 is CASSFEQGVAFF. The CDR3, as DNA: TGTGCCAGCAGTTTCGAACAGGGGGTAGCTTTCTTT.

This clonotype has a count of ten or more. V and J are TRBV7-9 and TRBJ2-1; TRBD2 is a possible D gene (6 bases). The V gene's germline CDR1 is SEHNR and CDR2 FQNEAQ (reference sequence). The CDR3 contains 12 residues. The V and J ends lost 6 bases and 3 bases respectively, with 6 bases between them. CDR3 DNA: TGTGCCAGCAGGGACTACTACAATGAGCAGTTCTTC. It is translated as CASRDYYNEQFF.

In this sample, this clonotype turned up many times. The rearrangement joins TRBV10-3 to TRBJ2-7; no clear D. CDR1 is ENHRY, CDR2 SYGVKD, per germline. With 3 bases removed from V and 0 bases from J, the gap between germline ends came to 0 bases. This CDR3 has 11 residues. DNA of the CDR3: TGTGCCATCAGTGACTCCTACGAGCAGTACTTC. As protein: CAISDSYEQYF.

Worth noting for this clonotype: Being one base from a much bigger clone, this may be a read error. The genes are TRBV7-9 and TRBJ1-2; TRBD1 is a possible D gene (6 bases). The CDR3 totals 16 residues. Germline V lookup: CDR1 SEHNR, CDR2 FQNEAQ (reference sequence). The CDR3 sequence: CASSPGRTEGPYGHTF. DNA of the CDR3: TGTGCCAGTAGCCCAGGACGGACAGAGGGCCCCTATGGCCACACCTTC.